Listed here are 10 T cell receptor beta chains from one sample, sequenced in a study of blood T cell repertoires in COVID-19. Measured with immunoSEQ multiplex PCR; TCRdb has only the in-frame clones, and not every one. The table has around 58,000 clones, around four fifths seen once. Sequenced sample: peripheral blood. Receptors originate from a human donor in a cohort sampled during active COVID-19.

The chain links TRBV2 to TRBJ1-1; D is possibly TRBD1 (6 bases). Trimming took 4 bases from V and 1 from J, leaving 13 bases between them. In germline, CDR1 is SNHLY, CDR2 FYNNEI. CDR3 length: 15 amino acids. CDR3 DNA: TGTGCCAGCAGTGTTAATGGGGGCCGGAACACTGAAGCTTTCTTT. Its translation: CASSVNGGRNTEAFF. Full variable domain (remainder filled in from reference TRBV2 and TRBJ1-1): EPEVTQTPSHQVTQMGQEVILRCVPISNHLYFYWYRQILGQKVEFLVSFYNNEISEKSEIFDDQFSVERPDGSNFTLKIRSTKLEDSAMYFCASSVNGGRNTEAFFGQGTRLTVV.

V is TRBV7-3 and J is TRBJ2-2; D not certain. CDR1 is SGHTA and CDR2 is FQGTGA in the germline V gene. With 2 bases removed from V and 1 base from J, the gap between germline ends came to 5 bases. The CDR3 is made up of 14 amino acids. CDR3 bases: TGTGCCAGCAGCTTACACGGGAACACCGGGGAGCTGTTTTTT. Protein product: CASSLHGNTGELFF.

The CDR3 DNA reads as TGTGCCACCAGTGATTTGCGTTCCGGGCAGGGCGAGACCCAGTACTTC. As protein: CATSDLRSGQGETQYF. The chain recombines TRBV24-1 with TRBJ2-5, with D possibly matching TRBD1 (5 bases). This CDR3 has 16 residues. Germline lookup yields CDR1 KGHDR and CDR2 SFDVKD. V lost 0 bases, J lost 5 bases, and 15 bases lay in between.

The chain joins TRBV3-1 (or the pseudogene TRBV3-2) to TRBJ2-3; 8 bases map to TRBD2. The ends lost 8 bases at V and 3 bases at J; junction bases unmatched: 16. Germline lookup yields CDR1 LGHDT and CDR2 YNNKEL (reference sequence). The CDR3 covers 17 residues. DNA for the CDR3: TGTGCCAGCGGGCCCGGGAAAGCGGGGGACTTAACAGATACGCAGTATTTT. Its protein is CASGPGKAGDLTDTQYF.

The chain carries TRBV28 and TRBJ1-2; D perhaps matches TRBD1 (6 bases). The length of the CDR3 is 14 residues. Germline values: CDR1 MDHEN, CDR2 SYDVKM. V lost 3 bases and J lost 5, with 13 bases in between. The CDR3 DNA reads as TGTGCCAGCAGTTTGGCCAGGGGCGGGTATGGCTACACCTTC. This encodes CASSLARGGYGYTF.

The V and J genes are TRBV5-4 and TRBJ1-1; D gene unclear. CDR1 is SGHNT and CDR2 is YYREEE in the germline V gene (reference sequence). The CDR3 runs 12 residues. Trimming left V 2 bases short and J 5 bases short, with 7 bases between. CDR3 sequence reads: CASSFQATEAFF. Written as DNA, the CDR3 is TGTGCCAGCAGCTTCCAGGCGACTGAAGCTTTCTTT.

This chain links TRBV6-5 with TRBJ1-1; tentatively, D is TRBD1 (5 bases). The CDR3 has 15 amino acids. V gave up 6 bases and J gave up 0 bases, with 14 bases separating them. Germline V lookup: CDR1 MNHEY, CDR2 SVGAGI. DNA for the CDR3: TGTGCCAGCAGCCCGACAGCTTCGATGAACACTGAAGCTTTCTTT. This codes for CASSPTASMNTEAFF.

The V gene is TRBV6-1, the J gene TRBJ2-7, with 10 bases fitting TRBD2. Germline CDR1 reads MNHNS; CDR2 reads SASEGT. Trimming took 2 bases from V and 4 from J; bases not matched to a gene: 5. This CDR3 has 15 amino acids. CDR3 nucleotide sequence: TGTGCCAGCAGTGAATTCCAGCGGGGGGGTTACGAGCAGTACTTC. The encoded protein is CASSEFQRGGYEQYF.

The CDR3 nucleotides read TGTGCCAGCAGCCAGCGGGGGTCGGACACTGAAGCTTTCTTT. Its protein is CASSQRGSDTEAFF. The gene calls are TRBV7-3 and TRBJ1-1, with a tentative D call TRBD1 (5 bases). This CDR3 comprises 14 residues. Between the trimmed V and J ends, which lost 5 bases and 3 bases, there was a span of 13 bases. The V gene's germline CDR1 is SGHTA and CDR2 FQGTGA.

This clone was detected only a few times. The chain joins TRBV4-3 to TRBJ2-6; D might be TRBD1 (7 bases). Germline V CDR1 and CDR2: LGHNA, YSLEER. Deletions cut 1 base from V and 0 bases from J, with 19 bases between. This CDR3 is 20 amino acids long. The CDR3 DNA follows: TGCGCCAGCAGCCAAGGGGCGGGACAGAGCCTGAACTCTGGGGCCAACGTCCTGACTTTC. It codes for CASSQGAGQSLNSGANVLTF.